This T cell receptor beta chain emerged from a study of blood T cell repertoires in COVID-19. In the authors' methods: It was from reference gene primer amplification that nucleated cell counts were estimated. The table came from immunoSEQ multiplex PCR; TCRdb's copy has only in-frame clones and leaves some out. V, J and clone size were drawn from that table, and D and trimming were deduced from the DNA. This repertoire shows roughly 100,000 clones, more than 75% found once; its top ten account for roughly 6.2%. This clonotype originated in a human donor in a cohort sampled during active COVID-19. The material sequenced was peripheral blood.

In DNA form, the CDR3 reads TGTGCCAGCAGCCGAACAGGGGTAGGCACAGATACGCAGTATTTT. Protein sequence: CASSRTGVGTDTQYF. The chain employs TRBV7-6 and TRBJ2-3, with 7 nucleotides matching TRBD1. The CDR3 contains 15 residues. V gave up 5 bases and J gave up 1 base; unmatched junction bases: 6. The germline V gene encodes CDR1 SGHVS and CDR2 FNYEAQ.